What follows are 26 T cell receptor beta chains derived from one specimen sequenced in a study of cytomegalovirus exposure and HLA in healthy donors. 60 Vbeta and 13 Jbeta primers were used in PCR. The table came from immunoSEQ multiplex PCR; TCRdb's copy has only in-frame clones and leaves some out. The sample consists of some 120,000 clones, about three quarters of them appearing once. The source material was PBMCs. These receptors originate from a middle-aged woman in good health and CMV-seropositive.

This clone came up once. The CDR3, as DNA: TGCGCCAGCAGCCAAGAAGTGGCCTTCAACACCTATGGCTACACCTTC. Amino acids: CASSQEVAFNTYGYTF. J is TRBJ1-2 and V is TRBV4-1; D uncertain. The CDR3 contains 16 residues. CDR1 and CDR2 (germline): MGHRA, YSYEKL. V was pared by 0 bases and J by 4 bases, with 15 bases between.

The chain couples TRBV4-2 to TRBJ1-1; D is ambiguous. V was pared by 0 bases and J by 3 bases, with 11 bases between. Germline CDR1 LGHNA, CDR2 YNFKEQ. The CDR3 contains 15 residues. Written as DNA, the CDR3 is TGTGCCAGCAGCCAAGAAACCAGTACGTACACTGAAGCTTTCTTT. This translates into CASSQETSTYTEAFF.

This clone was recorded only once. Here the CDR3 reads CASSLDPDTSYEQYF. Written as DNA, the CDR3 is TGTGCCAGCAGCTTAGACCCCGACACCTCCTACGAGCAGTACTTC. V is TRBV11-1 and J is TRBJ2-5; unclear D gene. TRBJ2-7 explains the end of the DNA better; the J call may be wrong. CDR3 length: 15 amino acids. Germline assignment: CDR1 SGHAT and CDR2 FQDESV (reference sequence).

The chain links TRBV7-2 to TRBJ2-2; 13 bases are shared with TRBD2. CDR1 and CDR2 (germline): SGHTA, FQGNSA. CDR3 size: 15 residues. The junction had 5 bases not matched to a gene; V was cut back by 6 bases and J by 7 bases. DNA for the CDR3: TGTGCCAGCAGTCGACTAGCGGGGGGCGGCGGGGAGCTGTTTTTT. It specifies CASSRLAGGGGELFF.

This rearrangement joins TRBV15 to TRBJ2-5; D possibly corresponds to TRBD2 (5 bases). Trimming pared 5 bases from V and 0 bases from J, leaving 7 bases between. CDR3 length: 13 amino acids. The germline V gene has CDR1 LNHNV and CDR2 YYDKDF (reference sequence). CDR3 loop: CATSVAYQETQYF. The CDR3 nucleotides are TGTGCCACCAGCGTAGCGTACCAAGAGACCCAGTACTTC. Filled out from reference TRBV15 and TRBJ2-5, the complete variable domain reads DAMVIQNPRYQVTQFGKPVTLSCSQTLNHNVMYWYQQKSSQAPKLLFHYYDKDFNNEADTPDNFQSRRPNTSFCFLDIRSPGLGDTAMYLCATSVAYQETQYFGPGTRLLVL.

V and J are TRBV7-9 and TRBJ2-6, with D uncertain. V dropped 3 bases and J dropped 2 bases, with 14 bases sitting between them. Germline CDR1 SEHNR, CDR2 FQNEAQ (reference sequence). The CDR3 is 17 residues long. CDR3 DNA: TGTGCCAGCAGCTTTCGAGGTGCTAGGACTGGGGCCAACGTCCTGACTTTC. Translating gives CASSFRGARTGANVLTF.

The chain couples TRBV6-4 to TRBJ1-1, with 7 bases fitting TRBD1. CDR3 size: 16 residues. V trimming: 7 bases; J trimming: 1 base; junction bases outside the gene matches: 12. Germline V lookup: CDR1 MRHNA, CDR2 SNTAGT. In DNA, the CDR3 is TGTGCCAGCACCCTCCCAAGACAGGGTACGAACACTGAAGCTTTCTTT. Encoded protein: CASTLPRQGTNTEAFF.

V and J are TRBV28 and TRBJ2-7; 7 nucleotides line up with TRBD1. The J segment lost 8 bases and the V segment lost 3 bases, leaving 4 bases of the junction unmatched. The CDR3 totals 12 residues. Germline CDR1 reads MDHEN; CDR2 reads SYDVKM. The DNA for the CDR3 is TGTGCCAGCAGTTTCAGGGGGTCTAAGCAGTACTTC. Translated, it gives CASSFRGSKQYF.

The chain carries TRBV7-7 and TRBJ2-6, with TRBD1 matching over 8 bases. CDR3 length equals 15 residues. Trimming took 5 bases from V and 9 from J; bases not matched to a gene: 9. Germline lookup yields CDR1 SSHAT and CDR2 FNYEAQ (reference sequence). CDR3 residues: CASSAYRGFGNVLTF. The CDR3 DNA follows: TGTGCCAGCAGCGCCTACAGGGGGTTTGGCAACGTCCTGACTTTC.

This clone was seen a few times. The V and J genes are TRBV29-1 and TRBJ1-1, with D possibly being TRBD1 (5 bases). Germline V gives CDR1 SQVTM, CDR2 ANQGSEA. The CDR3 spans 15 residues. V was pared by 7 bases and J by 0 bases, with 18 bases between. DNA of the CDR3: TGCAGCGCCGCGCCAGGCTGGGGCATGAACACTGAAGCTTTCTTT. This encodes CSAAPGWGMNTEAFF.

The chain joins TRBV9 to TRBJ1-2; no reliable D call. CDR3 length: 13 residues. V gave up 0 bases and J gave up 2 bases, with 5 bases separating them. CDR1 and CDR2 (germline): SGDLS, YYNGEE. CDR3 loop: CASSVEQNYGYTF. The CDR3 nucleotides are TGTGCCAGCAGCGTAGAACAGAACTATGGCTACACCTTC.

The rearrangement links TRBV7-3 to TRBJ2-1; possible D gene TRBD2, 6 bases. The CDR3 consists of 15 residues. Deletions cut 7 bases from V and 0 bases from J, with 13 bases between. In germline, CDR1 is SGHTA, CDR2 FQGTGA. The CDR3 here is CASTKGTSSYNEQFF. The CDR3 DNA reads TGTGCCAGCACCAAAGGGACTTCCTCCTACAATGAGCAGTTCTTC. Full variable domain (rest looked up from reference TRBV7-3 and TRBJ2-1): GAGVSQTPSNKVTEKGKYVELRCDPISGHTALYWYRQSLGQGPEFLIYFQGTGAADDSGLPNDRFFAVRPEGSVSTLKIQRTERGDSAVYLCASTKGTSSYNEQFFGPGTRLTVL.

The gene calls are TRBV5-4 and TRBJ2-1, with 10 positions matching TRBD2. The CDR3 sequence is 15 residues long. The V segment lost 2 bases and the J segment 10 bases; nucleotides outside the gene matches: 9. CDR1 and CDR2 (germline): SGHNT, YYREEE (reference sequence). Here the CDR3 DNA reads TGTGCCAGCAGCTTATCTAGCGGGGGAGATAGGGAGCAGTTCTTC. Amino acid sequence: CASSLSSGGDREQFF.

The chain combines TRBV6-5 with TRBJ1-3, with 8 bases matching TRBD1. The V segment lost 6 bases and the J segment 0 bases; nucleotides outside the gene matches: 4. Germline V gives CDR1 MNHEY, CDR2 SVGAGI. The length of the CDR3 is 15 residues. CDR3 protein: CASSRTGGSGNTIYF. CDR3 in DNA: TGTGCCAGCAGCCGTACAGGGGGCTCTGGAAACACCATATATTTT.

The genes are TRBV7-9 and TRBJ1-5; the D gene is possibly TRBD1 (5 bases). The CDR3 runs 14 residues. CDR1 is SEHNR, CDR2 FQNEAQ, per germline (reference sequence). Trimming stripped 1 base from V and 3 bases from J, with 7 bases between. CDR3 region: CASSLGQLNQPQHF. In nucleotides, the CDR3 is TGTGCCAGCAGCTTAGGACAGCTCAATCAGCCCCAGCATTTT.

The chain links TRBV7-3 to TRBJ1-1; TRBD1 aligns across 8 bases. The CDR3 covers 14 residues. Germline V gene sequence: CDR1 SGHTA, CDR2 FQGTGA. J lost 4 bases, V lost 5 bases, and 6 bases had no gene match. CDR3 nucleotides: TGTGCCAGCAGCCTGGACAGGGTGGGCACTGAAGCTTTCTTT. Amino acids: CASSLDRVGTEAFF.

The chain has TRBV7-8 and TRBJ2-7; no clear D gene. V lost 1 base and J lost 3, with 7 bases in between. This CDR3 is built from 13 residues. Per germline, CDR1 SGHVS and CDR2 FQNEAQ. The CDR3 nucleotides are TGTGCCAGCAGCTTAGACAGATACTACGAGCAGTACTTC. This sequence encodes CASSLDRYYEQYF. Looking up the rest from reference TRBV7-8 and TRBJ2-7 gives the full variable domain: GAGVSQSPRYKVAKRGQDVALRCDPISGHVSLFWYQQALGQGPEFLTYFQNEAQLDKSGLPSDRFFAERPEGSVSTLKIQRTQQEDSAVYLCASSLDRYYEQYFGPGTRLTVT.

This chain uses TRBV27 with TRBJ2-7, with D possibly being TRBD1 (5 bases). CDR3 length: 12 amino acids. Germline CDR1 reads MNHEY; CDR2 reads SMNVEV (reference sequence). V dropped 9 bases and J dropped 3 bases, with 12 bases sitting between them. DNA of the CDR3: TGTGCCAGTCGACACCAGGGCTACGAGCAGTACTTC. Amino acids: CASRHQGYEQYF.

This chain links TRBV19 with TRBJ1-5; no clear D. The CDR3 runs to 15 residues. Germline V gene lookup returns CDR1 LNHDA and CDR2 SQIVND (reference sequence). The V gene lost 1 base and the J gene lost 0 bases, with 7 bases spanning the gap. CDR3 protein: CASSIVAYSNQPQHF. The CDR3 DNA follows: TGTGCCAGTAGTATAGTCGCGTATAGCAATCAGCCCCAGCATTTT.

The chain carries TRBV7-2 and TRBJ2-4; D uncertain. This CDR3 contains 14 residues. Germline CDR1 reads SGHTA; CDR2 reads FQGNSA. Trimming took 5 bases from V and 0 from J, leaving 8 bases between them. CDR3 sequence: CASSEISAKNIQYF. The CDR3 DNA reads TGTGCCAGCAGCGAGATATCAGCCAAAAACATTCAGTACTTC.

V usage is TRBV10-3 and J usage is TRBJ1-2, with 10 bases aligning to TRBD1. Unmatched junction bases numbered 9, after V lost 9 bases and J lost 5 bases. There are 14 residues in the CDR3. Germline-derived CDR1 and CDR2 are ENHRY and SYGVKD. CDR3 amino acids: CAILGQGERYGYTF. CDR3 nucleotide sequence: TGTGCCATACTCGGACAGGGGGAAAGGTATGGCTACACCTTC.

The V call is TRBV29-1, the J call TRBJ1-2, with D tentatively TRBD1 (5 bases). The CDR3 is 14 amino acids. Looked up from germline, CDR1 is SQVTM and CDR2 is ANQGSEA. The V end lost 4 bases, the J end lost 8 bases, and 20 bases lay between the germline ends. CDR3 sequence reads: CSVGDGTNAGGYTF. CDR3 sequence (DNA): TGCAGCGTTGGGGACGGGACTAACGCGGGGGGCTACACCTTC. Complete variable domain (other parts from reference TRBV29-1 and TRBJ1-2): SAVISQKPSRDICQRGTSLTIQCQVDSQVTMMFWYRQQPGQSLTLIATANQGSEATYESGFVIDKFPISRPNLTFSTLTVSNMSPEDSSIYLCSVGDGTNAGGYTFGSGTRLTVV.

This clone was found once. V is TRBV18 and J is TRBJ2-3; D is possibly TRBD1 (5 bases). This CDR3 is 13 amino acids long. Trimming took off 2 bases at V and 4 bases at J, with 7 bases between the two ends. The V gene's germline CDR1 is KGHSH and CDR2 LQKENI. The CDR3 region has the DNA TGTGCCAGCTCACCAACAGGAGCAGATACGCAGTATTTT. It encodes CASSPTGADTQYF.

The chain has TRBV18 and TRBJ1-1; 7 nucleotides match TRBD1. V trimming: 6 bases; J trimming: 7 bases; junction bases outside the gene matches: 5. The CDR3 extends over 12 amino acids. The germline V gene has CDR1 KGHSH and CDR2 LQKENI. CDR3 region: CASSPRQGEAFF. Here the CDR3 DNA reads TGTGCCAGCTCGCCCCGACAGGGTGAAGCTTTCTTT.

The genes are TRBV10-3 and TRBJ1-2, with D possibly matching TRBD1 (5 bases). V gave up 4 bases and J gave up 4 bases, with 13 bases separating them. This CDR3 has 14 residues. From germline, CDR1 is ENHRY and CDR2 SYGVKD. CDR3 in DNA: TGTGCCATCAGTGGGGGGGATCTGATCTATGGCTACACCTTC. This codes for CAISGGDLIYGYTF.

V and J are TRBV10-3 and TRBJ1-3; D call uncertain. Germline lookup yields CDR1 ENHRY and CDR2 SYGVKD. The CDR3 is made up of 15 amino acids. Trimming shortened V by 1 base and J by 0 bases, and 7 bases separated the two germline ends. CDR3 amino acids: CAISEFGVSGNTIYF. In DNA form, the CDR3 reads TGTGCCATCAGTGAGTTCGGGGTCTCTGGAAACACCATATATTTT.